The subject of this entry is one T cell receptor (beta chain). Germline V gene sequence: CDR1 MGHRA, CDR2 YSYEKL. The V and J ends lost 3 bases and 0 bases respectively, with 14 bases between them. The CDR3 totals 17 residues. This entry is derived from a study of blood T cell repertoires in COVID-19. Study-wide context: The United States, Italy and Spain provided the acute and convalescent COVID-19 samples. PBMCs, B-cell-depleted T cells, or T cells were the source of the cDNA or gDNA that made up the material.

How the authors handled the data: Amplified reference gene primers provided the basis for estimating nucleated cell counts. The table came from immunoSEQ multiplex PCR; TCRdb's copy has only in-frame clones and leaves some out. That table supplies the V and J calls and clone size; D and trimming were determined from the DNA. Seen here are under 150,000 clones, approximately 90% observed once, and the top ten hold 4.3%. This chain links TRBV4-1 with TRBJ1-4, with unresolved D. This TCR was recovered from a woman between 40 and 55 years old with acute or convalescent COVID-19. The sample was peripheral blood. In nucleotides, the CDR3 is TGCGCCAGCAGCCATTCTCAAGGCGGGACAACTAATGAAAAACTGTTTTTT. This gives the protein CASSHSQGGTTNEKLFF.